This T cell receptor beta chain was sequenced in a study of blood T cell repertoires in COVID-19. Across the study: Both acute and convalescent COVID-19 samples were obtained from the United States, Italy and Spain.

Generated by immunoSEQ multiplex PCR, the TCRdb table keeps only in-frame clones and is missing some. In the table there are around 180,000 clones, roughly 77% of which are singletons. Sequencing was done on a sample of PBMCs or T cells enriched from blood (not recorded which). The TCR comes from a woman in her fifties or sixties with acute COVID-19.

This CDR3 is CASSLDREPTNEKLFF. The CDR3 DNA follows: TGTGCCAGCTCACTGGACAGGGAGCCCACTAATGAAAAACTGTTTTTT. The chain carries TRBV18 and TRBJ1-4; TRBD1 matches 8 bases. The CDR3 is 16 amino acids. With 4 bases clipped from V and 2 bases from J, the junction kept 6 bases outside the gene matches. Germline CDR1 reads KGHSH; CDR2 reads LQKENI.